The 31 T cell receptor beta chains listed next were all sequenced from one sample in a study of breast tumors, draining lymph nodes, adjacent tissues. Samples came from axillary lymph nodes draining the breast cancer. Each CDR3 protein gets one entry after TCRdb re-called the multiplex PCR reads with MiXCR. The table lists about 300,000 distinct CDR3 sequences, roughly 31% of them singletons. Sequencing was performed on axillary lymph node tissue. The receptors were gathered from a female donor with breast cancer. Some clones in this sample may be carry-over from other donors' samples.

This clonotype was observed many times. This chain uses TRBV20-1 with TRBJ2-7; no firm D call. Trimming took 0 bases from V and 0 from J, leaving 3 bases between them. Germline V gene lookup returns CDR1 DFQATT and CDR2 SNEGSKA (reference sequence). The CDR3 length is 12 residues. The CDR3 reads CSARESSYEQYF. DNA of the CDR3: TGCAGTGCTAGAGAAAGCTCCTACGAGCAGTACTTC.

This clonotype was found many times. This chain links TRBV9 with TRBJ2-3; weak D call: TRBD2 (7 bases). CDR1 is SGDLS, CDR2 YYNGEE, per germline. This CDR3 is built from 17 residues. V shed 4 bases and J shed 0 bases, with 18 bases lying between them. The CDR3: CASSFGGGSGSTDTQYF. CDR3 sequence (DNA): TGTGCCAGCAGCTTTGGAGGGGGTAGCGGGAGCACAGATACGCAGTATTTT.

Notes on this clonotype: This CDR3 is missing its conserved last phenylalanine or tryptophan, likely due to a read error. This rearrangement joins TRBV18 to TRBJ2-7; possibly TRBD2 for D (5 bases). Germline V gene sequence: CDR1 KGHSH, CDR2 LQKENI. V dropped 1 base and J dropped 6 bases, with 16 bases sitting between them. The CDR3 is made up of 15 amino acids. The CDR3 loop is CASSPLSGSEGEQYL. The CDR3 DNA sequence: TGTGCCAGCTCACCACTTAGTGGTAGCGAGGGCGAGCAGTACCTC.

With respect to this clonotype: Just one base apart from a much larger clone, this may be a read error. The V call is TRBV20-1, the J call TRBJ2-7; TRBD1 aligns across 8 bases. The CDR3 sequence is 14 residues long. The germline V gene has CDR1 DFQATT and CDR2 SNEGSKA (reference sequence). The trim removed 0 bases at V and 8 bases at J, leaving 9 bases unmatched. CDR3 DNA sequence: TGCAGTGCTAGAGATTTCGGACAGGGCGCGCAGCAGTACTTC. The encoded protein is CSARDFGQGAQQYF.

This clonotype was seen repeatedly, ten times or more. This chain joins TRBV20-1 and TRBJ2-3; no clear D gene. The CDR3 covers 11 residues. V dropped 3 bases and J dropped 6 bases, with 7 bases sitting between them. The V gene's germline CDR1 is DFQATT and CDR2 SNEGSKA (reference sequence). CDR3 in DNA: TGCAGTGCTAGGGACGCCGATACGCAGTATTTT. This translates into CSARDADTQYF.

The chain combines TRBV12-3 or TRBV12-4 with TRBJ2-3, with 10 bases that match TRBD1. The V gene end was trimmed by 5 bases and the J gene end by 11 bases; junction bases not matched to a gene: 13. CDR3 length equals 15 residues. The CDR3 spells CASSETGGATYEQYF. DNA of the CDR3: TGTGCCAGCAGTGAGACAGGGGGCGCAACCTACGAGCAGTATTTT.

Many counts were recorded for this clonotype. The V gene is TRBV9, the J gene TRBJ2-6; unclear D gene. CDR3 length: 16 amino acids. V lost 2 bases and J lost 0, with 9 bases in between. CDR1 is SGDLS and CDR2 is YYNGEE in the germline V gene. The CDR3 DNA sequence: TGTGCCAGCAGCGTGAGGTATGACTCTGGGGCCAACGTCCTGACTTTC. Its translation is CASSVRYDSGANVLTF.

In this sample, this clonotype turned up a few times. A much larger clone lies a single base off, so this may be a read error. The CDR3 DNA reads TGTGCCAGCAGCTTCGGGACTACCGGAGCCTACGAGCAGTACTTC. Its translation: CASSFGTTGAYEQYF. The V call is TRBV5-4, the J call TRBJ2-7, with 7 positions matching TRBD2. The junction had 7 bases not matched to a gene; V was cut back by 2 bases and J by 2 bases. CDR1 and CDR2 (germline): SGHNT, YYREEE (reference sequence). This CDR3 spans 15 amino acids. Full variable domain (outside the CDR3, taken from reference TRBV5-4 and TRBJ2-7): ETGVTQSPTHLIKTRGQQVTLRCSSQSGHNTVSWYQQALGQGPQFIFQYYREEENGRGNFPPRFSGLQFPNYSSELNVNALELDDSALYLCASSFGTTGAYEQYFGPGTRLTVT.

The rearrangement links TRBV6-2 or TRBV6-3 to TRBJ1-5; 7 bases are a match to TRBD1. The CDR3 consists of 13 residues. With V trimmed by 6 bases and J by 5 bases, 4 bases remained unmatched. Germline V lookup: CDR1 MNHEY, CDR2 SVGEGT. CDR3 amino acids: CASRVRGYQPQHF. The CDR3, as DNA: TGTGCCAGCAGGGTCAGGGGGTATCAGCCCCAGCATTTT.

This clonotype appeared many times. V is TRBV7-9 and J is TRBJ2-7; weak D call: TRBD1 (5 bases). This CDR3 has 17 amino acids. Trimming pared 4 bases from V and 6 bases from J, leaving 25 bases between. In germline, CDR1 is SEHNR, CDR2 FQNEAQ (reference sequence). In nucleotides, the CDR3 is TGTGCCAGCAGCTCTGGGGCGACAGCCCTGGATGTGTCCGAGCAGTACTTC. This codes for CASSSGATALDVSEQYF.

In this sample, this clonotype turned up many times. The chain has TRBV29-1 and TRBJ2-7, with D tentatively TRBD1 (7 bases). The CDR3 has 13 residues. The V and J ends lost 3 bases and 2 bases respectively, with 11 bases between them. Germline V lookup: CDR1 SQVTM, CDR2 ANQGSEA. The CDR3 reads CSVERDSPYEQYF. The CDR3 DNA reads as TGCAGCGTTGAGCGGGACAGTCCCTACGAGCAGTACTTC.

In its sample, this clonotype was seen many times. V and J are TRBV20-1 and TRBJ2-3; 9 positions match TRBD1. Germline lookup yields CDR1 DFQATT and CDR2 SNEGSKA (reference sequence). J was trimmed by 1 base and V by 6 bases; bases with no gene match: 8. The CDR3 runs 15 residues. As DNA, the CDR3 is TGCAGTGCAACGACAGGGGGTGAAGGCACAGATACGCAGTATTTT. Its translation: CSATTGGEGTDTQYF.

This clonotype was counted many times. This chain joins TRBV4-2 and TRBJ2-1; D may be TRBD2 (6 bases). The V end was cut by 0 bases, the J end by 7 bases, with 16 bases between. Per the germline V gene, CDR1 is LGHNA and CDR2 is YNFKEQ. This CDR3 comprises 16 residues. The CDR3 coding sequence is TGTGCCAGCAGCCAAGATCTTCCGGGAGTCGGGAATGAGCAGTTCTTC. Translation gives CASSQDLPGVGNEQFF.

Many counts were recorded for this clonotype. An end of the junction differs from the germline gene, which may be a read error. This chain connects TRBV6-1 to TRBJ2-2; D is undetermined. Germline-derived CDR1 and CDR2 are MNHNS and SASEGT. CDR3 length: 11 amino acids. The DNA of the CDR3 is TGTGCCAGCCGTGAGACCGGGGAGCTGTTTTTT. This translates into CASRETGELFF.

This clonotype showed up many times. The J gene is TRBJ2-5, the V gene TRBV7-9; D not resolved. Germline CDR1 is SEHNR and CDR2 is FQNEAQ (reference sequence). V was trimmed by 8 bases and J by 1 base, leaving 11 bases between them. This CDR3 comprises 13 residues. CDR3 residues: CASRKGSQETQYF. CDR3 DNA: TGTGCCAGCCGTAAGGGCTCCCAAGAGACCCAGTACTTC. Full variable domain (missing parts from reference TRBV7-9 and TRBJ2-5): DTGVSQNPRHKITKRGQNVTFRCDPISEHNRLYWYRQTLGQGPEFLTYFQNEAQLEKSRLLSDRFSAERPKGSFSTLEIQRTEQGDSAMYLCASRKGSQETQYFGPGTRLLVL.

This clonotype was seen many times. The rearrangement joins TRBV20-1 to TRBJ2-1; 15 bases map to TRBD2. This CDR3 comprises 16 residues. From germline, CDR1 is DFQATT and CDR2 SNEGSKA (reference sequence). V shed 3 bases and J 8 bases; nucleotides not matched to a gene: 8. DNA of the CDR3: TGCAGTGCTAGTCGCGGACTAGCGGGAGGGCAGTATGAGCAGTTCTTC. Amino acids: CSASRGLAGGQYEQFF.

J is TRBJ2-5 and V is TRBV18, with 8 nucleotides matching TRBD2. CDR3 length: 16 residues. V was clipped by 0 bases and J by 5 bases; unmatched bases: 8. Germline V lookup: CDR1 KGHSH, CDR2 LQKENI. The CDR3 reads CASSPPNDGGRETQYF. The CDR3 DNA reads TGTGCCAGCTCACCACCGAATGATGGCGGGAGGGAGACCCAGTACTTC.

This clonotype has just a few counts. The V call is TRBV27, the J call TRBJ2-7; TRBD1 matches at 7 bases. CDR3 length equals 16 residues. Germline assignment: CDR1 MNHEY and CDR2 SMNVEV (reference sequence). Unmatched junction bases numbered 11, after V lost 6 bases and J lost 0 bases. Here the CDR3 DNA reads TGTGCCAGCAGGGCCACGGACAGGACAAACTCCTACGAGCAGTACTTC. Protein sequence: CASRATDRTNSYEQYF.

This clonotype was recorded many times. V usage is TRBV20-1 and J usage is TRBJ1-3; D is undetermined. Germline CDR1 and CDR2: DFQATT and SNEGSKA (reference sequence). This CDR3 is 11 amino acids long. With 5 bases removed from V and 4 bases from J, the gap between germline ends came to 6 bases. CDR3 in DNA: TGCAGTGCTGCTAGAGGAAACACCATATATTTT. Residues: CSAARGNTIYF.

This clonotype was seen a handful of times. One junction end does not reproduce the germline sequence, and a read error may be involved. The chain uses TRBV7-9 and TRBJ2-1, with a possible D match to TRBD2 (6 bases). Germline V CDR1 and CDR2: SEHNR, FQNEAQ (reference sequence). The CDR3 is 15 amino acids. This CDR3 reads CAGSLALDYYNEQFF. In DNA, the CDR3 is TGTGCCGGCAGCTTAGCCCTGGACTATTACAATGAGCAGTTCTTC.

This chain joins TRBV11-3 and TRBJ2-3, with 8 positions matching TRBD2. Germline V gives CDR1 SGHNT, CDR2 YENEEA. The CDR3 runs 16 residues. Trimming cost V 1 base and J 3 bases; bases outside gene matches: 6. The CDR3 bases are TGTGCCAGCAGCTTAGGTCCTAGCGGGCCGACAGATACGCAGTATTTT. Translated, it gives CASSLGPSGPTDTQYF.

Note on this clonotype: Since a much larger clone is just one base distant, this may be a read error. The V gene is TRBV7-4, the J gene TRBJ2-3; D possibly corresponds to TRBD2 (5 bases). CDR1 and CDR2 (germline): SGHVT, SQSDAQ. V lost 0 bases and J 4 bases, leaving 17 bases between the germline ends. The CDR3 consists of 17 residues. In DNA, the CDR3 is TGTGCCAGCAGCTTAGCTTCGCGGGTTAAAGTCCCAGATACGCAGTATTTT. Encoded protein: CASSLASRVKVPDTQYF. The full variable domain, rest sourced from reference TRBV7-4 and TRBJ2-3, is GAGVSQSPRYKVAKRGRDVALRCDSISGHVTLYWYRQTLGQGSEVLTYSQSDAQRDKSGRPSGRFSAERPERSVSTLKIQRTEQGDSAVYLCASSLASRVKVPDTQYFGPGTRLTVL.

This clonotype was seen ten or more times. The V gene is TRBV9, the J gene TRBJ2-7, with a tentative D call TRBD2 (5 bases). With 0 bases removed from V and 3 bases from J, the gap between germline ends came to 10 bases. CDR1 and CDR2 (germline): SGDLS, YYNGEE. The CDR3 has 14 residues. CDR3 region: CASSVGPSLYEQYF. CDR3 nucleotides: TGTGCCAGCAGCGTAGGTCCTAGCCTCTACGAGCAGTACTTC.

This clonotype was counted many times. CDR3 bases: TGTGCCAGCAGCGTTGGACAGGGGGCGTCCAACTATGGCTACACCTTC. Its translation: CASSVGQGASNYGYTF. The chain couples TRBV5-4 to TRBJ1-2, with 11 positions matching TRBD1. V lost 4 bases and J lost 2; bases outside the gene matches: 7. The CDR3 loop spans 16 amino acids. Germline loops: CDR1 SGHNT, CDR2 YYREEE (reference sequence).

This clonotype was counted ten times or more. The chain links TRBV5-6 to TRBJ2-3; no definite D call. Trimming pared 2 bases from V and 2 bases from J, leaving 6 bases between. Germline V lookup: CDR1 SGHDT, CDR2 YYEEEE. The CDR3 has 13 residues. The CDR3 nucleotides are TGTGCCAGCAGCTTTACTTACACAGATACGCAGTATTTT. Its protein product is CASSFTYTDTQYF.

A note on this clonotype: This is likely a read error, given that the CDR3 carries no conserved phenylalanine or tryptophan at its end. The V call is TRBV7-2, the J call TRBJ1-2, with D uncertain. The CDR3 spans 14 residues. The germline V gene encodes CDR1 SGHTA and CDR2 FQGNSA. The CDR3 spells CASGLAQSSYGYTL. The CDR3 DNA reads TGTGCCAGCGGCTTAGCACAGTCTTCATATGGCTACACCCTC.

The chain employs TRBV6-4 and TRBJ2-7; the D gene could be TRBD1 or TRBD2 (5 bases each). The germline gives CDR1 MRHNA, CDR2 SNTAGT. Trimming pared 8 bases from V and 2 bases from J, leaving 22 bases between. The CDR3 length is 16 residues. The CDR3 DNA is TGTGCCAGCGGTTTTATAAGCCGGGACCGACCCTACGAGCAGTACTTC. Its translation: CASGFISRDRPYEQYF.

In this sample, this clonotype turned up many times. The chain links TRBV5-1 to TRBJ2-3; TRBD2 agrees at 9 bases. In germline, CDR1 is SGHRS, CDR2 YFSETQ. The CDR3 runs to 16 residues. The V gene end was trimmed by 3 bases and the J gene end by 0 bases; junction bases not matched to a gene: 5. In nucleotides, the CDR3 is TGCGCCAGCAGCTGGGGACTAGCCCAAAGCACAGATACGCAGTATTTT. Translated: CASSWGLAQSTDTQYF.

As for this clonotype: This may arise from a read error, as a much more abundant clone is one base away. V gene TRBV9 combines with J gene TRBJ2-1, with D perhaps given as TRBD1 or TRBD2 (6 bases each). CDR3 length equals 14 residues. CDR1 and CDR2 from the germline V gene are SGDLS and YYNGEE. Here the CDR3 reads CASSVEGGDNEQSF. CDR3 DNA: TGTGCCAGCAGCGTAGAGGGCGGGGACAATGAGCAGTCCTTC.

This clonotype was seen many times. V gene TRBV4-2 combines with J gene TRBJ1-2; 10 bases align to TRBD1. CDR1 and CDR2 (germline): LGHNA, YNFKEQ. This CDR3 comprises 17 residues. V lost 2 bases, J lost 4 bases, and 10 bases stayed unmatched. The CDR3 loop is CASSQKHGQGVTYGYTF. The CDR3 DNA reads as TGTGCCAGCAGCCAAAAACACGGACAGGGGGTTACCTATGGCTACACCTTC.

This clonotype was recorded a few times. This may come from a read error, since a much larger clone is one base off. For the CDR3, the DNA is TGTGCCAGCAGCGGAACAGGGAACCTGAATAGGGCCCCCCACTTT. Encoded protein: CASSGTGNLNRAPHF. The chain recombines TRBV9 with TRBJ1-6; a weak D match, TRBD1 (6 bases). From germline, CDR1 is SGDLS and CDR2 YYNGEE. V was pared by 3 bases and J by 18 bases, with 25 bases between. The CDR3 loop spans 15 amino acids.